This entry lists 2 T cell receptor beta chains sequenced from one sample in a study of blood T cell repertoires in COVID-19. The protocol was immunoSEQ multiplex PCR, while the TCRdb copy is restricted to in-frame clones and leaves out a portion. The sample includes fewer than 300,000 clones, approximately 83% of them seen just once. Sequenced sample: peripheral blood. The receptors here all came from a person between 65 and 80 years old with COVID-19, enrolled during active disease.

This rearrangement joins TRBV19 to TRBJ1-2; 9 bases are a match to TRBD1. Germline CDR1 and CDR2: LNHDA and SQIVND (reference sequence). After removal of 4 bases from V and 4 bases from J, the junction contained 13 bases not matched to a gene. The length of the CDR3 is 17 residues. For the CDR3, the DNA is TGTGCCAGTAGTAAAGGACAGGGGCTAACTTTTGGCTATGGCTACACCTTC. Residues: CASSKGQGLTFGYGYTF.

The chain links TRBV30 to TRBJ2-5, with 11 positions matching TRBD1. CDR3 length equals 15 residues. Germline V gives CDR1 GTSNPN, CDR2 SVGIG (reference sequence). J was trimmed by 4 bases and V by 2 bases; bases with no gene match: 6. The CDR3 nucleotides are TGTGCCTGGAGTACAGGACAGGGGGCTTTAGAGACCCAGTACTTC. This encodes CAWSTGQGALETQYF.